This T cell receptor beta chain emerged from a study of cytomegalovirus exposure and HLA in healthy donors. The study's findings and limits: Generally TCR sequences proved uncommon, though certain public TCRs appeared in numerous donors. Reports showed the classifier diagnosing cytomegalovirus status with high specificity and sensitivity. Analyses of presence and absence presupposed an approximately uniform sequencing depth across donors. HLA-A and HLA-B allele assignments for most subjects were reportedly predicted accurately using TCR beta sequences.

About this clone itself: What it binds is unknown.

The PCR employed 60 Vbeta primers together with 13 Jbeta primers. Method: immunoSEQ multiplex PCR; TCRdb's copy keeps in-frame clones and lacks some. The sample lists about 190,000 clones, roughly 80% occurring once. Per germline, CDR1 SGHDN and CDR2 FVKESK. This CDR3 has 18 amino acids. The V segment lost 1 base and the J segment 3 bases; nucleotides outside the gene matches: 11. The sample comprised PBMCs. The TCR comes from a woman in her 30s in good health and CMV-seropositive. This sequence joins TRBV14 and TRBJ2-3, with 9 positions matching TRBD2. The CDR3 region is CASSQAIYWGLATDTQYF. As DNA, the CDR3 is TGTGCCAGCAGCCAAGCTATTTATTGGGGACTAGCAACAGATACGCAGTATTTT. Full variable domain (rest looked up from reference TRBV14 and TRBJ2-3): EAGVTQFPSHSVIEKGQTVTLRCDPISGHDNLYWYRRVMGKEIKFLLHFVKESKQDESGMPNNRFLAERTGGTYSTLKVQPAELEDSGVYFCASSQAIYWGLATDTQYFGPGTRLTVL.